Shown below are 12 T cell receptor beta chains from a single sample sequenced in a study of CD8+ T cells in alopecia areata. Extracted from the samples, RNA was reverse transcribed into cDNA to serve as the sequencing template. The assay was immunoSEQ multiplex PCR, and TCRdb's table has in-frame clones only and misses some. The sample carries some 110,000 clones, less than 80% recorded once. The sequenced sample consisted of CD4+ T cells sorted from blood. The receptors originated from a human donor in good health.

The gene calls are TRBV5-1 and TRBJ1-2; 7 nucleotides align to TRBD1. The CDR3 length is 14 residues. Germline-derived CDR1 and CDR2 are SGHRS and YFSETQ. V was clipped by 0 bases and J by 6 bases; unmatched bases: 5. The CDR3 DNA sequence: TGCGCCAGCAGCTTGGGTAGGGGGCCCGATGGCTACACCTTC. Protein product: CASSLGRGPDGYTF.

The chain recombines TRBV5-1 with TRBJ2-5; 12 bases map to TRBD2. The V segment lost 0 bases and the J segment 4 bases; nucleotides outside the gene matches: 10. The CDR3 length is 18 residues. CDR1 is SGHRS and CDR2 is YFSETQ in the germline V gene. The CDR3 protein is CASSLAASGGASRETQYF. CDR3 in DNA: TGCGCCAGCAGCTTGGCAGCTAGCGGGGGGGCCTCGCGAGAGACCCAGTACTTC.

The chain is built from TRBV5-1 and TRBJ2-4; D is undetermined. This CDR3 has 15 amino acids. Trimming took off 0 bases at V and 0 bases at J, with 7 bases between the two ends. Per the germline V gene, CDR1 is SGHRS and CDR2 is YFSETQ. This CDR3 is CASSLAEVAKNIQYF. CDR3 DNA sequence: TGCGCCAGCAGCTTGGCCGAGGTAGCCAAAAACATTCAGTACTTC.

Only a few counts were recorded for this clone. The rearrangement joins TRBV4-2 to TRBJ1-2; D possibly corresponds to TRBD1 (5 bases). With 4 bases removed from V and 4 bases from J, the gap between germline ends came to 13 bases. The CDR3 is 14 amino acids. Germline V gene lookup returns CDR1 LGHNA and CDR2 YNFKEQ. CDR3 protein: CASSPGRGPYGYTF. In nucleotides, the CDR3 is TGTGCCAGCAGCCCGGGGCGGGGCCCCTATGGCTACACCTTC.

The rearrangement joins TRBV29-1 to TRBJ2-7; D might be TRBD1 or TRBD2, each matching 5 bases. Germline CDR1 reads SQVTM; CDR2 reads ANQGSEA. The ends were cut back, 7 bases at V and 5 bases at J, with 15 bases in the middle. The CDR3 extends over 12 amino acids. DNA of the CDR3: TGCAGCGCCCGGACACCGAGGGACGAGCAGTACTTC. Encoded protein: CSARTPRDEQYF.

The DNA for the CDR3 is TGTGCCAGCAATACGGGGGGCACAGATACGCAGTATTTT. Encoded protein: CASNTGGTDTQYF. The chain joins TRBV25-1 to TRBJ2-3; D is perhaps TRBD2 (6 bases). The CDR3 totals 13 residues. Germline-derived CDR1 and CDR2 are MGHDK and SYGVNS. Trimming pared 7 bases from V and 1 base from J, leaving 9 bases between.

This chain connects TRBV5-6 to TRBJ2-7; D possibly matches TRBD1 or TRBD2 (5 bases each). Germline CDR1 is SGHDT and CDR2 is YYEEEE. The V end lost 2 bases, the J end lost 3 bases, and 15 bases lay between the germline ends. The CDR3 consists of 15 residues. The CDR3 spells CASSFFEGLSYEQYF. The CDR3 bases are TGTGCCAGCAGCTTCTTTGAGGGGTTAAGCTACGAGCAGTACTTC.

This clone was detected a few times. The gene calls are TRBV29-1 and TRBJ2-1; 8 bases line up with TRBD1. Germline V gene lookup returns CDR1 SQVTM and CDR2 ANQGSEA. Trimming removed 4 bases from V and 9 bases from J; junction bases left unmatched: 8. This CDR3 is built from 13 residues. CDR3 sequence reads: CSVGGGQGGEQFF. The CDR3 DNA is TGCAGCGTTGGGGGAGGACAGGGCGGTGAGCAGTTCTTC.

This chain connects TRBV29-1 to TRBJ1-1; 10 bases align to TRBD1. Per the germline V gene, CDR1 is SQVTM and CDR2 is ANQGSEA. This CDR3 comprises 13 residues. Losses at the gene ends were 7 bases for V and 4 bases for J; bases not matched to a gene: 6. CDR3: CSARDRGITEAFF. Written as DNA, the CDR3 is TGCAGCGCCCGGGACAGGGGTATCACTGAAGCTTTCTTT.

Regarding this clone: The junction shows a germline mismatch at one end, possibly a read error. The CDR3: CASSLVGASRGYTF. CDR3 DNA sequence: TGTGCCAGCAGTTTGGTTGGGGCCTCGAGGGGCTACACCTTC. The rearrangement joins TRBV5-6 to TRBJ1-2; D is possibly TRBD1 (5 bases). Germline V CDR1 and CDR2: SGHDT, YYEEEE. CDR3 length equals 14 residues.

This CDR3 reads CASSYRGRYSPLHF. CDR3 DNA sequence: TGTGCCAGCAGTTACAGGGGGAGATATTCACCCCTCCACTTT. The chain is built from TRBV6-6 and TRBJ1-6, with D maybe TRBD1 (6 bases). There are 14 residues in the CDR3. V was pared by 2 bases and J by 8 bases, with 10 bases between. Germline CDR1 reads MNHNY; CDR2 reads SVGAGI (reference sequence).

This clone was counted between two and nine times. The genes are TRBV30 and TRBJ1-2; no clear D. There are 15 residues in the CDR3. Germline V gene data show CDR1 as GTSNPN and CDR2 as SVGIG (reference sequence). V dropped 2 bases and J dropped 0 bases, with 13 bases sitting between them. The CDR3 DNA reads TGTGCCTGGAGTTCGAACTGGGGATCTAACTATGGCTACACCTTC. Translation gives CAWSSNWGSNYGYTF.